A selection of T cell receptor beta chains follows, all from one sample in a study of cytomegalovirus exposure and HLA in healthy donors. Clones were read by immunoSEQ multiplex PCR, and TCRdb kept only the in-frame ones, dropping some. The sample consists of some 150,000 clones, around four fifths of them appearing once. The sequencing input was PBMCs. The receptors derive from a woman aged 35 to 49 in good health and CMV-seronegative. CDR3s include the opening cysteine and the closing phenylalanine or tryptophan. D genes are given only for firm matches. For some rows the clone size is stated as once, few or many, or as a class when expanded; others skip it.

.	.	TRBV4-1	TRBJ1-2	CASSREVLSYGYTF	TGCGCCAGCAGCCGAGAGGTTCTAAGCTATGGCTACACCTTC
.	.	TRBV27	TRBJ1-1	CASSLYRGDMGTEAFF	TGTGCCAGCAGTTTATACCGGGGTGACATGGGCACTGAAGCTTTCTTT
TRBD1	.	TRBV27	TRBJ1-2	CASSPQGDYGYTF	TGTGCCAGCAGTCCACAGGGGGACTATGGCTACACCTTC
TRBD1	.	TRBV28	TRBJ1-1	CASSTDRGRTEAFF	TGTGCCAGCAGTACTGACAGGGGGCGAACTGAAGCTTTCTTT
TRBD1	.	TRBV5-8	TRBJ2-4	CASSLGQGVAKNIQYF	TGTGCCAGCAGCTTGGGACAGGGAGTAGCCAAAAACATTCAGTACTTC
.	.	TRBV7-9	TRBJ2-5	CASSLGSGQETQYF	TGTGCCAGCAGCTTAGGGAGCGGTCAAGAGACCCAGTACTTC
TRBD2	.	TRBV25-1	TRBJ2-7	CASSRLAGGPYSEQYF	TGTGCCAGCAGTAGACTAGCGGGAGGGCCCTATAGCGAGCAGTACTTC
.	once	TRBV9	TRBJ1-4	CASSVGPGQQTRNHNEKLFF	TGTGCCAGCAGCGTAGGGCCCGGACAGCAAACCAGAAACCATAATGAAAAACTGTTTTTT
.	.	TRBV15	TRBJ2-5	CATLEWGEEETQYF	TGTGCCACTCTCGAGTGGGGGGAGGAAGAGACCCAGTACTTC
.	.	TRBV11-3	TRBJ2-2	CASSPNRDLNTGELFF	TGTGCCAGCAGCCCCAACAGGGACCTAAACACCGGGGAGCTGTTTTTT
.	.	TRBV6-5	TRBJ2-7	CASSRASSYEQYF	TGTGCCAGTTCCAGGGCAAGCTCCTACGAGCAGTACTTC
.	.	TRBV19	TRBJ1-5	CASSIVSSGQPQHF	TGTGCCAGTAGTATAGTTTCCTCGGGACAGCCCCAGCATTTT
TRBD1	.	TRBV6-1	TRBJ1-6	CASSGPGQGAISYNSPLHF	TGTGCCAGCAGTGGGCCCGGACAGGGGGCGATTTCCTATAATTCACCCCTCCACTTT
.	.	TRBV28	TRBJ1-5	CASGSGQLNQPQHF	TGTGCCAGCGGGTCAGGACAGCTCAATCAGCCCCAGCATTTT
TRBD1	few	TRBV11-1	TRBJ2-1	CASSSGQGKLREQFF	TGTGCCAGCAGCTCCGGACAGGGGAAGCTTAGGGAGCAGTTCTTC
.	.	TRBV5-1	TRBJ2-2	CASSSTLANTGELFF	TGCGCCAGCAGCTCGACTCTGGCGAACACCGGGGAGCTGTTTTTT
.	.	TRBV7-2	TRBJ2-1	CASSLRPLADGGEQFF	TGTGCCAGCAGCTTACGCCCCCTAGCCGATGGTGGTGAGCAGTTCTTC
TRBD2	.	TRBV9	TRBJ2-7	CASSPKTSGIYEQYF	TGTGCCAGCAGCCCTAAGACTAGCGGGATCTACGAGCAGTACTTC
.	.	TRBV7-9	TRBJ2-7	CATDGGYEQYF	TGTGCCACCGACGGGGGTTACGAGCAGTACTTC
TRBD2	few	TRBV27	TRBJ2-7	CASSFSRPGGSSYEQYF	TGTGCCAGCAGTTTTTCTCGCCCGGGAGGGAGCTCCTACGAGCAGTACTTC
.	.	TRBV11-2	TRBJ1-3	CASSLVPTVEGNTIYF	TGTGCCAGCAGCTTAGTCCCGACAGTGGAAGGAAACACCATATATTTT
TRBD1	.	TRBV19	TRBJ1-1	CASSISFRGPRGTEAFF	TGTGCCAGTAGTATCAGTTTTAGGGGACCCAGGGGGACTGAAGCTTTCTTT
TRBD2	.	TRBV9	TRBJ2-1	CASSAETSVNEQFF	TGTGCCAGCAGCGCGGAGACTAGCGTCAATGAGCAGTTCTTC
.	.	TRBV28	TRBJ2-7	CASSLPGGKYEQYF	TGTGCCAGCAGTCTCCCAGGAGGGAAATACGAGCAGTACTTC
TRBD1	.	TRBV4-3	TRBJ1-2	CASSQDFTGTGINYGYTF	TGCGCCAGCAGCCAAGATTTCACCGGGACAGGCATTAACTATGGCTACACCTTC
.	.	TRBV27	TRBJ2-1	CASSFQVGFYNEQFF	TGTGCCAGCAGTTTCCAAGTCGGGTTCTACAATGAGCAGTTCTTC
.	.	TRBV28	TRBJ2-5	CASSSVRSSGETQYF	TGTGCCAGCAGTTCTGTTAGGTCCTCGGGGGAGACCCAGTACTTC
TRBD1	.	TRBV6-5	TRBJ1-2	CASSRQGTNGYTF	TGTGCCAGCAGCCGACAGGGGACTAATGGCTACACCTTC
TRBD1	.	TRBV7-2	TRBJ2-2	CASSRTGGNTGELFF	TGTGCCAGCAGCCGGACAGGGGGGAACACCGGGGAGCTGTTTTTT
.	once	TRBV28	TRBJ1-1	CASSPHRKDTEAFF	TGTGCCAGCAGTCCCCACAGGAAGGACACTGAAGCTTTCTTT
.	.	TRBV28	TRBJ1-4	CASSWEGLGSEKLFF	TGTGCCAGCAGTTGGGAGGGGTTGGGGAGTGAAAAACTGTTTTTT
.	.	TRBV19	TRBJ1-5	CASIKGPGQPQHF	TGTGCCAGTATAAAGGGGCCAGGTCAGCCCCAGCATTTT
TRBD1	.	TRBV7-9	TRBJ2-7	CASSLADRGSNEQYF	TGTGCCAGCAGCTTAGCCGACAGGGGTTCGAACGAGCAGTACTTC
.	.	TRBV6-4	TRBJ2-1	CASRSLRGEQFF	TGTGCCAGCAGAAGTTTGCGCGGTGAGCAGTTCTTC
TRBD2	.	TRBV28	TRBJ2-7	CASRRAGGGRGPYEQYF	TGTGCCAGCAGGAGGGCCGGCGGGGGGAGAGGGCCCTACGAGCAGTACTTC
TRBD2	.	TRBV29-1	TRBJ2-1	CSVEGLAETQSSYNEQFF	TGCAGCGTTGAGGGACTAGCGGAAACTCAGAGCTCCTACAATGAGCAGTTCTTC
.	.	TRBV14	TRBJ2-1	CASSPFGGRRGGNEQFF	TGTGCCAGCAGCCCCTTTGGCGGACGACGGGGTGGCAATGAGCAGTTCTTC
.	once	TRBV27	TRBJ2-7	CASSFLGGRSYEQYF	TGTGCCAGCAGTTTTTTAGGGGGACGGTCTTACGAGCAGTACTTC
.	.	TRBV6-5	TRBJ1-1	CASLSSNTEAFF	TGTGCCAGCCTTAGCTCTAACACTGAAGCTTTCTTT
TRBD2	.	TRBV5-4	TRBJ2-3	CASSLGGSGRARDTQYF	TGTGCCAGCAGCTTGGGGGGGAGCGGGAGGGCCAGAGATACGCAGTATTTT
.	once	TRBV5-5	TRBJ1-2	CASSLANSYGYTF	TGTGCCAGCAGCTTGGCTAACAGCTATGGCTACACCTTC
TRBD1	.	TRBV2	TRBJ1-6	CASRRQGGVESPLHF	TGTGCCAGCAGGAGACAGGGAGGAGTAGAATCACCCCTCCACTTT
TRBD2	once	TRBV11-3	TRBJ2-3	CASSTGLAGAGADTQYF	TGTGCCAGCAGCACCGGACTAGCGGGAGCGGGGGCAGATACGCAGTATTTT